This T cell receptor beta chain emerged from a study of cytomegalovirus exposure and HLA in healthy donors. The overall study: Unique TCRs numbering 75 million to 95 million, obtained from HLA-typed donors, made up an early data release. Study observations and caveats: Cytomegalovirus-associated status was assigned to approximately 160 TCR beta chains.

The study ran its PCR with 60 Vbeta and 13 Jbeta primers. The table came from immunoSEQ multiplex PCR; TCRdb's copy has only in-frame clones and leaves some out. The sample lists 180,000 or so clones; roughly 80% were seen once. Healthy bone marrow donors made up the donors. Points on this clone: Its antigen remains unidentified.

The germline gives CDR1 ENHRY, CDR2 SYGVKD. Trimming took 7 bases from V and 3 from J, leaving 9 bases between them. The CDR3 sequence is 13 residues long. Sequencing input: PBMCs. The chain recombines TRBV10-3 with TRBJ2-2; maybe TRBD1 (5 bases). This TCR was sampled from a woman aged 18-29 years in good health and CMV-seropositive. The CDR3 loop reads CAITEGDTGELFF. In DNA, the CDR3 is TGTGCCATCACTGAAGGGGACACCGGGGAGCTGTTTTTT.